A single sample gave rise to the 30 T cell receptor beta chains below, sequenced in a study of T cells in localized non-small cell lung cancer. Using immunoSEQ multiplex PCR, the repertoire was profiled, and TCRdb retains in-frame clones only, with some absent. Here the sample spans about 43,000 clones, roughly 91% being singletons. The specimen was PBMCs, collected before any cancer treatment. Receptors originate from a woman aged 40 to 75 with stage II lung adenocarcinoma.

The chain couples TRBV9 to TRBJ1-1; tentatively, D is TRBD1 (5 bases). V dropped 0 bases and J dropped 2 bases, with 11 bases sitting between them. Germline V gene data show CDR1 as SGDLS and CDR2 as YYNGEE. The CDR3 is 15 amino acids. The CDR3 loop reads CASSVVDRINTEAFF. The DNA for the CDR3 is TGTGCCAGCAGCGTAGTTGACAGAATAAACACTGAAGCTTTCTTT.

The gene calls are TRBV25-1 and TRBJ2-2, with D hard to call. With 2 bases removed from V and 6 bases from J, the gap between germline ends came to 4 bases. The CDR3 has 12 residues. CDR1 and CDR2 (germline): MGHDK, SYGVNS. The CDR3: CASSESSGELFF. CDR3 coding DNA: TGTGCCAGCAGTGAAAGCTCCGGGGAGCTGTTTTTT.

J is TRBJ1-2 and V is TRBV28; D is undetermined. The CDR3 loop spans 13 amino acids. Germline CDR1 reads MDHEN; CDR2 reads SYDVKM. V was shortened by 7 bases and J by 4 bases, with 13 bases between the two germline ends. The CDR3 loop reads CASTPSQAYGYTF. CDR3 nucleotides: TGTGCCAGCACCCCTTCCCAGGCCTATGGCTACACCTTC.

J is TRBJ1-1 and V is TRBV6-6, with 7 bases aligning to TRBD1. Germline values: CDR1 MNHNY, CDR2 SVGAGI (reference sequence). The V and J ends lost 6 bases and 1 base, in that order; junction bases with no gene match: 5. CDR3 length equals 14 residues. This CDR3 reads CASSPGTENTEAFF. The CDR3, as DNA: TGTGCCAGCAGCCCTGGGACAGAGAACACTGAAGCTTTCTTT.

The chain uses TRBV5-8 and TRBJ2-5, with D possibly TRBD1 on 6 matching bases. Germline values: CDR1 SGHTS, CDR2 YDEGEE. The CDR3 has 14 amino acids. V was shortened by 2 bases and J by 1 base, with 9 bases between the two germline ends. The CDR3 sequence is CASSFTGTQETQYF. CDR3 nucleotide sequence: TGTGCCAGCAGCTTTACAGGGACCCAAGAGACCCAGTACTTC.

About this clone itself: A junction boundary mismatches the germline segment, possibly from a read error. This rearrangement joins TRBV19 to TRBJ1-2; D is perhaps TRBD1 (5 bases). This CDR3 is built from 14 residues. The germline V gene has CDR1 LNHDA and CDR2 SQIVND (reference sequence). CDR3 region: CAGSTPGTHYGYTF. CDR3 nucleotide sequence: TGTGCCGGTAGTACACCCGGGACTCACTATGGCTACACCTTC.

The V call is TRBV2, the J call TRBJ2-7, with 9 bases matching TRBD1. CDR1 is SNHLY, CDR2 FYNNEI, per germline. The trim removed 6 bases at V and 2 bases at J, leaving 2 bases unmatched. The CDR3 extends over 13 amino acids. The CDR3 nucleotides read TGTGCCAGCAGCCGACAGGGGGCCTACGAGCAGTACTTC. Protein product: CASSRQGAYEQYF.

The chain employs TRBV28 and TRBJ2-5, with D tentatively TRBD1 (5 bases). Trimming left V 5 bases short and J 0 bases short, with 10 bases between. Germline-derived CDR1 and CDR2 are MDHEN and SYDVKM. The CDR3 consists of 14 residues. The CDR3 DNA reads as TGTGCCAGCAGTCTGACAGTGAACCAAGAGACCCAGTACTTC. It yields the protein CASSLTVNQETQYF.

J is TRBJ1-5 and V is TRBV28; D not certain. CDR3 length: 17 residues. Between the trimmed V and J ends, which lost 3 bases and 0 bases, there was a span of 15 bases. Germline assignment: CDR1 MDHEN and CDR2 SYDVKM. Here the CDR3 DNA reads TGTGCCAGCAGTTTCCCCCGGCGCAATCCTAGCAATCAGCCCCAGCATTTT. This codes for CASSFPRRNPSNQPQHF.

CDR3 in DNA: TGTGCCAGCAGTCCGCCTAGCGGGGGGATCCAAGAGACCCAGTACTTC. Translating it yields CASSPPSGGIQETQYF. This chain connects TRBV28 to TRBJ2-5, with 11 bases that match TRBD2. The J segment lost 1 base and the V segment lost 5 bases, leaving 6 bases of the junction unmatched. The germline CDR1 and CDR2 sequences are MDHEN and SYDVKM. This CDR3 is 16 amino acids long.

The chain couples TRBV7-3 to TRBJ2-2; 7 bases fit TRBD1. With 2 bases clipped from V and 6 bases from J, the junction kept 9 bases outside the gene matches. The CDR3 runs 16 residues. The germline V gene has CDR1 SGHTA and CDR2 FQGTGA. Written as DNA, the CDR3 is TGTGCCAGCAGCTTAGGTCTACAGGGGTTGTCCGGGGAGCTGTTTTTT. Its protein is CASSLGLQGLSGELFF. The full variable domain, completed using reference TRBV7-3 and TRBJ2-2, is GAGVSQTPSNKVTEKGKYVELRCDPISGHTALYWYRQSLGQGPEFLIYFQGTGAADDSGLPNDRFFAVRPEGSVSTLKIQRTERGDSAVYLCASSLGLQGLSGELFFGEGSRLTVL.

This chain uses TRBV5-1 with TRBJ2-7; D is possibly TRBD1 (6 bases). The ends were cut back, 0 bases at V and 3 bases at J, with 13 bases in the middle. CDR3 length: 15 residues. Germline V gene lookup returns CDR1 SGHRS and CDR2 YFSETQ. The CDR3 bases are TGCGCCAGCAGCTTGGTAGGCCAGGGGATCTACGAGCAGTACTTC. Its translation is CASSLVGQGIYEQYF. The full variable domain, rest sourced from reference TRBV5-1 and TRBJ2-7, is KAGVTQTPRYLIKTRGQQVTLSCSPISGHRSVSWYQQTPGQGLQFLFEYFSETQRNKGNFPGRFSGRQFSNSRSEMNVSTLELGDSALYLCASSLVGQGIYEQYFGPGTRLTVT.

The chain is built from TRBV28 and TRBJ1-2; TRBD1 aligns across 7 bases. Germline V lookup: CDR1 MDHEN, CDR2 SYDVKM. J was trimmed by 4 bases and V by 2 bases; bases with no gene match: 7. CDR3 length: 15 amino acids. The CDR3 region is CASSLLRGRGYGYTF. The CDR3 DNA reads as TGTGCCAGCAGTTTACTGAGGGGGCGCGGCTATGGCTACACCTTC.

J is TRBJ1-2 and V is TRBV18; a possible D gene is TRBD1 (5 bases). Looked up from germline, CDR1 is KGHSH and CDR2 is LQKENI. This CDR3 spans 14 amino acids. V was shortened by 3 bases and J by 2 bases, with 10 bases between the two germline ends. DNA of the CDR3: TGTGCCAGCTCACCTGTGGGGCGGAACTATGGCTACACCTTC. Its translation is CASSPVGRNYGYTF.

This rearrangement joins TRBV11-2 to TRBJ2-5, with TRBD2 matching 10 bases. Germline V CDR1 and CDR2: SGHAT, FQNNGV. V was pared by 3 bases and J by 4 bases, with 8 bases of the junction left unmatched. This CDR3 has 16 residues. The CDR3 sequence: CASSFAGTSVGETQYF. The CDR3 DNA is TGTGCCAGCAGCTTCGCCGGGACTAGCGTCGGAGAGACCCAGTACTTC.

The chain employs TRBV5-5 and TRBJ2-7; 8 nucleotides agree with TRBD2. After removal of 5 bases from V and 6 bases from J, the junction contained 13 bases not matched to a gene. The V gene's germline CDR1 is SGHKS and CDR2 YYEKEE (reference sequence). The CDR3 spans 15 residues. Here the CDR3 reads CASSLPGTSAGEQYF. As DNA, the CDR3 is TGTGCCAGCAGTCTTCCCGGGACTAGTGCTGGCGAGCAGTACTTC.

The CDR3, as DNA: TGTGCCAGCAGTGGTGGCGGAGGCCTGAACACCGGGGAGCTGTTTTTT. Translation: CASSGGGGLNTGELFF. This chain uses TRBV28 with TRBJ2-2; weak D call: TRBD2 (5 bases). Germline V gene data show CDR1 as MDHEN and CDR2 as SYDVKM. The V gene lost 5 bases and the J gene lost 1 base, with 14 bases spanning the gap. The CDR3 is made up of 16 amino acids. The full variable domain, in which reference TRBV28 and TRBJ2-2 provide the parts outside the CDR3, is DVKVTQSSRYLVKRTGEKVFLECVQDMDHENMFWYRQDPGLGLRLIYFSYDVKMKEKGDIPEGYSVSREKKERFSLILESASTNQTSMYLCASSGGGGLNTGELFFGEGSRLTVL.

This clone was seen only a few times. The CDR3 DNA reads as TGTGCCAGCATTTGGGGGCGCGACACCGGGGAGCTGTTTTTT. Its translation is CASIWGRDTGELFF. The chain carries TRBV6-1 and TRBJ2-2; TRBD1 is a possible D gene (6 bases). V lost 7 bases, J lost 3 bases, and 12 bases lay in between. The CDR3 contains 14 residues. The V gene's germline CDR1 is MNHNS and CDR2 SASEGT.

The chain recombines TRBV2 with TRBJ2-1, with a possible D match to TRBD2 (7 bases). Per germline, CDR1 SNHLY and CDR2 FYNNEI. Trimming left V 7 bases short and J 9 bases short, with 22 bases between. The CDR3 is 15 amino acids. CDR3 region: CASKTRGTNAGEQFF. CDR3 bases: TGTGCCAGCAAGACGAGGGGGACTAACGCAGGTGAGCAGTTCTTC.

The chain uses TRBV6-6 and TRBJ2-2; 7 nucleotides align to TRBD1. The J segment lost 8 bases and the V segment lost 2 bases, leaving 8 bases of the junction unmatched. The CDR3 spans 15 residues. Per germline, CDR1 MNHNY and CDR2 SVGAGI (reference sequence). CDR3 sequence reads: CASSYLGQRGGELFF. The CDR3 DNA is TGTGCCAGCAGTTACCTGGGACAGCGCGGGGGGGAGCTGTTTTTT.

The chain has TRBV4-1 and TRBJ1-2; 10 positions agree with TRBD1. Germline assignment: CDR1 MGHRA and CDR2 YSYEKL. Trimming removed 2 bases from V and 3 bases from J; junction bases left unmatched: 6. This CDR3 has 16 residues. For the CDR3, the DNA is TGCGCCAGCAGCCAACCTAGACAGGGGGCAGACTATGGCTACACCTTC. Translated: CASSQPRQGADYGYTF.

V usage is TRBV10-1 and J usage is TRBJ1-1; D is possibly TRBD1 (5 bases). CDR1 and CDR2 (germline): WNHNN, SYGVQD (reference sequence). Trimming cost V 3 bases and J 11 bases, with 13 bases left between them. The CDR3 covers 12 residues. Here the CDR3 DNA reads TGCGCCAGCAGTGAAACGGGGCAGGCGGCTTTCTTT. Its protein product is CASSETGQAAFF.

The V and J genes are TRBV7-7 and TRBJ2-3; no clear D gene. The ends were cut back, 0 bases at V and 6 bases at J, with 7 bases in the middle. Looked up from germline, CDR1 is SSHAT and CDR2 is FNYEAQ (reference sequence). There are 13 residues in the CDR3. The CDR3 DNA sequence: TGTGCCAGCAGCTTAGCCCCTCTGGATACGCAGTATTTT. It codes for CASSLAPLDTQYF.

The chain links TRBV5-6 to TRBJ1-5, with D unclear. Trimming pared 1 base from V and 0 bases from J, leaving 11 bases between. The CDR3 length is 16 residues. Looked up from germline, CDR1 is SGHDT and CDR2 is YYEEEE. The CDR3 spells CASSLKDGVSNQPQHF. The CDR3 DNA follows: TGTGCCAGCAGCTTGAAGGACGGGGTTAGCAATCAGCCCCAGCATTTT.

This chain connects TRBV15 to TRBJ2-1, with D uncertain. The CDR3 has 15 residues. Between the trimmed V and J ends, which lost 0 bases and 8 bases, there was a span of 14 bases. Germline CDR1 LNHNV, CDR2 YYDKDF (reference sequence). DNA for the CDR3: TGTGCCACCAGCAGAGATCCCAACCGCGGCTATGAGCAGTTCTTC. Translating it yields CATSRDPNRGYEQFF.

V is TRBV6-6 and J is TRBJ1-2; D gene ambiguous. The V gene's germline CDR1 is MNHNY and CDR2 SVGAGI (reference sequence). The CDR3 loop spans 13 amino acids. V shed 6 bases and J shed 3 bases, with 11 bases lying between them. The CDR3: CASSPKDHYGYTF. The CDR3 DNA follows: TGTGCCAGCAGCCCCAAGGACCACTATGGCTACACCTTC.

The V gene is TRBV30, the J gene TRBJ1-1; D uncertain. CDR1 is GTSNPN and CDR2 is SVGIG in the germline V gene (reference sequence). V was pared by 5 bases and J by 5 bases, with 9 bases between. The CDR3 extends over 11 amino acids. CDR3: CAWEGGTEAFF. The CDR3 nucleotides are TGTGCCTGGGAAGGAGGGACTGAAGCTTTCTTT.

This chain joins TRBV7-9 and TRBJ1-6; 7 bases line up with TRBD1. Germline V gives CDR1 SEHNR, CDR2 FQNEAQ (reference sequence). The CDR3 is made up of 13 amino acids. V gave up 7 bases and J gave up 7 bases; unmatched junction bases: 4. The CDR3 loop reads CASTRQGNSPLHF. CDR3 nucleotides: TGTGCCAGCACCCGACAGGGAAATTCACCCCTCCACTTT. The full variable domain, rest sourced from reference TRBV7-9 and TRBJ1-6, is DTGVSQNPRHKITKRGQNVTFRCDPISEHNRLYWYRQTLGQGPEFLTYFQNEAQLEKSRLLSDRFSAERPKGSFSTLEIQRTEQGDSAMYLCASTRQGNSPLHFGNGTRLTVT.

The chain links TRBV7-6 to TRBJ2-1; the match to TRBD1 covers 7 bases. Germline loops: CDR1 SGHVS, CDR2 FNYEAQ. V was clipped by 1 base and J by 7 bases; unmatched bases: 4. The CDR3 covers 14 residues. In DNA form, the CDR3 reads TGTGCCAGCAGCTTAGGAGACAGGGCGAATGAGCAGTTCTTC. The encoded protein is CASSLGDRANEQFF.

V is TRBV6-5 and J is TRBJ1-1, with TRBD1 matching over 8 bases. Germline V gene sequence: CDR1 MNHEY, CDR2 SVGAGI. This CDR3 has 14 residues. J gave up 6 bases and V 10 bases, and 13 bases lay outside the gene matches. Here the CDR3 reads CATLQYRGGAEAFF. CDR3 nucleotides: TGTGCCACCCTCCAATACAGGGGGGGAGCTGAAGCTTTCTTT.